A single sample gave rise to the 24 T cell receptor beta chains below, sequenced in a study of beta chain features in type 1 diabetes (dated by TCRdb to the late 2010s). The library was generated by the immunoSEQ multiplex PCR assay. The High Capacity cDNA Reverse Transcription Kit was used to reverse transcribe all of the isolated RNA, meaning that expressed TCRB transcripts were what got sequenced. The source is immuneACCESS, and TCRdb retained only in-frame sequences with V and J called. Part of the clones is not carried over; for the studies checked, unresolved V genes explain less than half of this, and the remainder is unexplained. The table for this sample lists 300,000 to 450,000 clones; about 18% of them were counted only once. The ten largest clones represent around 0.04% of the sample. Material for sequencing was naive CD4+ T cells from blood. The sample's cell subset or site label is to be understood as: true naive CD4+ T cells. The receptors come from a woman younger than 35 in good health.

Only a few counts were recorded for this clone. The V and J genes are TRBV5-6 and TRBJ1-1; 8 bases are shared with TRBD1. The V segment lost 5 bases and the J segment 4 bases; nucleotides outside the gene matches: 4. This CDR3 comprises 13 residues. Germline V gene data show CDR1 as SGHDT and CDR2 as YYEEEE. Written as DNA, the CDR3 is TGTGCCAGCAGAAAAACAGGGGGCACTGAAGCTTTCTTT. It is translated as CASRKTGGTEAFF.

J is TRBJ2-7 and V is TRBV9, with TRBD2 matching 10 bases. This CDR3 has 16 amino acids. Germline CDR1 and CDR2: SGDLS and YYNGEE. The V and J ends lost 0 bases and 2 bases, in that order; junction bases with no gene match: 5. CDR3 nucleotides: TGTGCCAGCAGCGTAGATTGGACTAGCGGTGCCTACGAGCAGTACTTC. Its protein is CASSVDWTSGAYEQYF.

CDR3 sequence reads: CASSVHGLAGAEQYF. The DNA of the CDR3 is TGTGCCAGCAGCGTCCACGGGTTAGCGGGAGCCGAGCAGTACTTC. This chain links TRBV9 with TRBJ2-7, with 9 bases matching TRBD2. The V and J ends lost 2 bases and 6 bases, in that order; junction bases with no gene match: 9. This CDR3 is built from 15 residues. Germline V gene lookup returns CDR1 SGDLS and CDR2 YYNGEE.

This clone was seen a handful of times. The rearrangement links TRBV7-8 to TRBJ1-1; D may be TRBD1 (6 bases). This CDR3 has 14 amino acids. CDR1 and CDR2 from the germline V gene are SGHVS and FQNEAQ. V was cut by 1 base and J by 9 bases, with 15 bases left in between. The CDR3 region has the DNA TGTGCCAGCAGCTTAGACCGGACAGACGGGAAAGCTTTCTTT. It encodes CASSLDRTDGKAFF. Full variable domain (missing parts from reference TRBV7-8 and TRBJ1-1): GAGVSQSPRYKVAKRGQDVALRCDPISGHVSLFWYQQALGQGPEFLTYFQNEAQLDKSGLPSDRFFAERPEGSVSTLKIQRTQQEDSAVYLCASSLDRTDGKAFFGQGTRLTVV.

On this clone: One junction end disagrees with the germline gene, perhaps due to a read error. CDR3 nucleotide sequence: TGTGCCAGCAGCTTCTCCGATAATTCACCCCTCCACTTT. Translating gives CASSFSDNSPLHF. The chain employs TRBV7-3 and TRBJ1-6; no definite D call. The CDR3 runs 13 residues. CDR1 and CDR2 from the germline V gene are SGHTA and FQGTGA.

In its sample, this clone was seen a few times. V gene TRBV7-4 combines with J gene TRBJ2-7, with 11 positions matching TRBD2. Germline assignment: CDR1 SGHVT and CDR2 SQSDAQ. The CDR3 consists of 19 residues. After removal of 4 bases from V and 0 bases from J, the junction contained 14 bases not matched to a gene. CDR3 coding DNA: TGTGCCAGCAGCTGCCCGCTAGCGGGAGGACCTCCTCACTCCTACGAGCAGTACTTC. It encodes CASSCPLAGGPPHSYEQYF.

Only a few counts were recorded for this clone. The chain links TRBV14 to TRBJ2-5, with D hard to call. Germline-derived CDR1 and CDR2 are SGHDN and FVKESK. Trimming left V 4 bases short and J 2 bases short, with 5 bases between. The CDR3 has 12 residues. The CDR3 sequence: CASSPLQETQYF. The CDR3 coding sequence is TGTGCCAGCAGCCCCCTGCAAGAGACCCAGTACTTC.

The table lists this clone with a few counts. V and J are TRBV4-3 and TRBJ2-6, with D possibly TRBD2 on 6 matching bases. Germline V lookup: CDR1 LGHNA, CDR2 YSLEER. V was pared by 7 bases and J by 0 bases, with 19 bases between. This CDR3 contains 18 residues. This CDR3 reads CASNPSVAPSSGANVLTF. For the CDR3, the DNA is TGCGCCAGCAACCCTAGCGTAGCGCCGAGCTCTGGGGCCAACGTCCTGACTTTC.

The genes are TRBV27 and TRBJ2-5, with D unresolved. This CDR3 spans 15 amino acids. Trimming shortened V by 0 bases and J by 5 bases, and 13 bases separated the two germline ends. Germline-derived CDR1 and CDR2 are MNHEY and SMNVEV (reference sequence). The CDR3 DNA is TGTGCCAGCAGTTTATCGTGGCAGAGGCATGAGACCCAGTACTTC. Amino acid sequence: CASSLSWQRHETQYF.

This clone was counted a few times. Written as DNA, the CDR3 is TGTGCAACCAACCGGGGATTTACAGGGGACACCGGGGAGCTGTTTTTT. It translates to CATNRGFTGDTGELFF. The J gene is TRBJ2-2, the V gene TRBV7-9; 7 nucleotides match TRBD1. The germline V gene has CDR1 SEHNR and CDR2 FQNEAQ (reference sequence). The CDR3 runs 16 residues.

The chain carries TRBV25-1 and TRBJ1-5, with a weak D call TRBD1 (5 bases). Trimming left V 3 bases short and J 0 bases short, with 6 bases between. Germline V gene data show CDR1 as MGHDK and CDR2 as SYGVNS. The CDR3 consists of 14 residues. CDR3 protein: CASSETVSNQPQHF. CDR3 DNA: TGTGCCAGCAGTGAGACAGTTAGCAATCAGCCCCAGCATTTT.

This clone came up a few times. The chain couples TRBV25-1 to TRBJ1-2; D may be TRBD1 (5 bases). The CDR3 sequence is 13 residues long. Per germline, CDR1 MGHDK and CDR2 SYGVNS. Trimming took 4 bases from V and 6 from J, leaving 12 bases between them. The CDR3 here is CASSVAGKHGYTF. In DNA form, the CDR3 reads TGTGCCAGCAGTGTAGCAGGGAAACATGGCTACACCTTC.

The CDR3 DNA reads as TGTGCCAGTAGTCTTGCGGGAGGGTACGAGCAGTACTTC. Its protein is CASSLAGGYEQYF. V is TRBV19 and J is TRBJ2-7; TRBD2 aligns across 9 bases. Germline lookup yields CDR1 LNHDA and CDR2 SQIVND (reference sequence). Losses at the gene ends were 5 bases for V and 4 bases for J; bases not matched to a gene: 3. This CDR3 is 13 amino acids long.

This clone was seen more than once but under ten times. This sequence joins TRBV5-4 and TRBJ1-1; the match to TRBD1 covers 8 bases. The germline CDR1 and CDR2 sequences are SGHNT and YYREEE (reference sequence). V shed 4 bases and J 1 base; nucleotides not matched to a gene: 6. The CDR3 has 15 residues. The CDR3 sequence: CASSPFDRGNTEAFF. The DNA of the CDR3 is TGTGCCAGCAGCCCATTCGACAGGGGGAACACTGAAGCTTTCTTT. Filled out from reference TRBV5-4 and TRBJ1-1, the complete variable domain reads ETGVTQSPTHLIKTRGQQVTLRCSSQSGHNTVSWYQQALGQGPQFIFQYYREEENGRGNFPPRFSGLQFPNYSSELNVNALELDDSALYLCASSPFDRGNTEAFFGQGTRLTVV.

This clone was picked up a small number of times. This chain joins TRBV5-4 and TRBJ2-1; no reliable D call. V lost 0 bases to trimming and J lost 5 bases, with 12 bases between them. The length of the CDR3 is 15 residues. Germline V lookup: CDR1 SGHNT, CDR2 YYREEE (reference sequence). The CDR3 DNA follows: TGTGCCAGCAGCTTGGATCGGGTCCCGGACAATGAGCAGTTCTTC. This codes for CASSLDRVPDNEQFF. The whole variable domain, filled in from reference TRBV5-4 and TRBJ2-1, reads ETGVTQSPTHLIKTRGQQVTLRCSSQSGHNTVSWYQQALGQGPQFIFQYYREEENGRGNFPPRFSGLQFPNYSSELNVNALELDDSALYLCASSLDRVPDNEQFFGPGTRLTVL.

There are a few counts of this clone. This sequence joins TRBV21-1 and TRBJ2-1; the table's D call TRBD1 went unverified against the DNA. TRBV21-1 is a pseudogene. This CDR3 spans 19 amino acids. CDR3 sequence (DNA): TGTGCCAGCAGCAACTATAAGGGGGGGACAGGGAGCTCCTACAATGAGCAGTTCTTC. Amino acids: CASSNYKGGTGSSYNEQFF.

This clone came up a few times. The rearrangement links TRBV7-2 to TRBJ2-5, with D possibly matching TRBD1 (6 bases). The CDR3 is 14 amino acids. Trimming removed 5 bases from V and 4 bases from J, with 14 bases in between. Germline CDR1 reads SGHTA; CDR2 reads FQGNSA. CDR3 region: CASSPRRTVETQYF. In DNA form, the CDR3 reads TGTGCCAGCAGCCCCCGCCGGACAGTAGAGACCCAGTACTTC.

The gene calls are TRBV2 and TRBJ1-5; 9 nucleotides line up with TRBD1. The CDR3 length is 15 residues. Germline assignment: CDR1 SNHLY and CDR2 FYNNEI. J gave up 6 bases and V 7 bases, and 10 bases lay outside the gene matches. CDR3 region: CASKPAGTGLQPQHF. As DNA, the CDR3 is TGTGCCAGCAAACCCGCCGGGACAGGGCTTCAGCCCCAGCATTTT.

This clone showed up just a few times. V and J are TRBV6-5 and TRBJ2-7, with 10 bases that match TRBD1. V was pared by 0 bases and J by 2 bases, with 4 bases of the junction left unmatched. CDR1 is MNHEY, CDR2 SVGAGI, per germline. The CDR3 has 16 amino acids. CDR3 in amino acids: CASSYSIGQGAYEQYF. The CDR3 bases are TGTGCCAGCAGTTACTCGATTGGACAGGGGGCCTACGAGCAGTACTTC.

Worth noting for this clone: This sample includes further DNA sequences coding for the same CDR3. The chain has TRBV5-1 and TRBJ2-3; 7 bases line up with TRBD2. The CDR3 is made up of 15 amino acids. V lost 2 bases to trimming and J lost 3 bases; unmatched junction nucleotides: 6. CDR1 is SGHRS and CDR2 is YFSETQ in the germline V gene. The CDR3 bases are TGCGCCAGCAGCTTAGGTGGCGGGAGTACAGATACGCAGTATTTT. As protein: CASSLGGGSTDTQYF. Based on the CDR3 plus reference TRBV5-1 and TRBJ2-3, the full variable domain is KAGVTQTPRYLIKTRGQQVTLSCSPISGHRSVSWYQQTPGQGLQFLFEYFSETQRNKGNFPGRFSGRQFSNSRSEMNVSTLELGDSALYLCASSLGGGSTDTQYFGPGTRLTVL.

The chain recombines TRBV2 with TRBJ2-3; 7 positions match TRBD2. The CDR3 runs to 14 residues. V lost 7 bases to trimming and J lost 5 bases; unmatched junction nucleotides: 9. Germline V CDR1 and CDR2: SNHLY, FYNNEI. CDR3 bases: TGTGCCAGCAATCAAGGGACGGGGGGAGATACGCAGTATTTT. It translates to CASNQGTGGDTQYF.

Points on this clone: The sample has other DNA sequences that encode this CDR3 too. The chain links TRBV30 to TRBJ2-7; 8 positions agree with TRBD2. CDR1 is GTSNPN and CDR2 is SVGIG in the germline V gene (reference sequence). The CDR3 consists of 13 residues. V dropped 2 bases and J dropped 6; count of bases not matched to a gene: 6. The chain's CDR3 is CAWSLGLAGEQYF. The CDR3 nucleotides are TGTGCCTGGAGTCTCGGACTAGCCGGCGAGCAGTACTTC.

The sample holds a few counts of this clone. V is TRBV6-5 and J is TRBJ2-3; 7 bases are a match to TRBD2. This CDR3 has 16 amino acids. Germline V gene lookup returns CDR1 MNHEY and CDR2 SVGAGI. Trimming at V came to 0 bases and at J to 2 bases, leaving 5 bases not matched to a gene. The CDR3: CASSYSWEGTTDTQYF. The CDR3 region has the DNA TGTGCCAGCAGTTACTCCTGGGAGGGGACCACAGATACGCAGTATTTT.

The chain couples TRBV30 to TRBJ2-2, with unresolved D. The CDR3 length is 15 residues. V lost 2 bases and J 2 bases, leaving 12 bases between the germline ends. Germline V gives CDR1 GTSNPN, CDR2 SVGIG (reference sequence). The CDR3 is CAWSPRRHNTGELFF. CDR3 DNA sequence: TGTGCCTGGAGTCCTAGACGGCATAACACCGGGGAGCTGTTTTTT.